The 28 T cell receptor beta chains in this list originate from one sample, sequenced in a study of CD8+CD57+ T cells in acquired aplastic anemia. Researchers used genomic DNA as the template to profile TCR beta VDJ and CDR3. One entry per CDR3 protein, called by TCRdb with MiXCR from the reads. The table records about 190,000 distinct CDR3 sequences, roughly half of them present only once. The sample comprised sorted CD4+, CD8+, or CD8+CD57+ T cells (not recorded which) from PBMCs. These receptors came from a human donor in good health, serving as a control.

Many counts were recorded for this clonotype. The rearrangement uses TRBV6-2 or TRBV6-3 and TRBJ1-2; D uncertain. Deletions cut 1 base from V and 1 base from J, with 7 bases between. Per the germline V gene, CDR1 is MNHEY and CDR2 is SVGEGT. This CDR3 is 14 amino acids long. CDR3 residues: CASSYFNLNYGYTF. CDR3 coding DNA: TGTGCCAGCAGTTACTTTAACCTTAACTATGGCTACACCTTC.

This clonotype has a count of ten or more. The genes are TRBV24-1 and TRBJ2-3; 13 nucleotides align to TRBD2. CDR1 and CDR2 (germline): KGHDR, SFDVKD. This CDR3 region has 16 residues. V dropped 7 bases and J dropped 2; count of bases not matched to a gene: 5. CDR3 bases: TGTGCCACCAGGGGGACTAGCGGGGTTCACACAGATACGCAGTATTTT. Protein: CATRGTSGVHTDTQYF.

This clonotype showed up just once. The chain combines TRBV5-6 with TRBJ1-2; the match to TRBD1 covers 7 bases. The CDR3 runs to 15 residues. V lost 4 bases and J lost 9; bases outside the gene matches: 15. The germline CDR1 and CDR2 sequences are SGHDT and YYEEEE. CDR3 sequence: CASSQNDRELPSYTF. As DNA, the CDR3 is TGTGCCAGCAGCCAGAACGACAGGGAGCTGCCCAGCTACACCTTC.

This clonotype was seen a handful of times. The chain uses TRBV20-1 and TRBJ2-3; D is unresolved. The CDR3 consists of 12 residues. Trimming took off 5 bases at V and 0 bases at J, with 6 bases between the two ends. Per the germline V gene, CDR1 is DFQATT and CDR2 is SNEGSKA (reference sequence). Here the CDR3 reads CSAETSTDTQYF. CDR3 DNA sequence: TGCAGTGCTGAGACTAGCACAGATACGCAGTATTTT.

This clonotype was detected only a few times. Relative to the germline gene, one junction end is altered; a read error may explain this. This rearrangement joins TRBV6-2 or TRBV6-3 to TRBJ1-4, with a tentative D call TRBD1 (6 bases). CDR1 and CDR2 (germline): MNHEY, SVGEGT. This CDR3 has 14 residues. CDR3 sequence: CASRRQVPNEELFF. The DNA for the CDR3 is TGTGCCAGCAGACGACAGGTTCCAAATGAAGAACTGTTTTTT.

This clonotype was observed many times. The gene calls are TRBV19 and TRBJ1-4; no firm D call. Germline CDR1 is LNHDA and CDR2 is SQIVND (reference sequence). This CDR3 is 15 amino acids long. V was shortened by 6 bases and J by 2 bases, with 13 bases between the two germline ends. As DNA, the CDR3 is TGTGCCAGTAGCCGGAGTCCCGCGACTAATGAAAAACTGTTTTTT. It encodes CASSRSPATNEKLFF.

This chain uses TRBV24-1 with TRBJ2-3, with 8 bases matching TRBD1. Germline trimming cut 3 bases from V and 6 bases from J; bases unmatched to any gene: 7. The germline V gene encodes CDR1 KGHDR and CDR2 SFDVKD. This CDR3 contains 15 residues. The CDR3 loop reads CATSDPMDRDDTQYF. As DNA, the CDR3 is TGTGCCACCAGTGATCCTATGGACAGGGACGATACGCAGTATTTT.

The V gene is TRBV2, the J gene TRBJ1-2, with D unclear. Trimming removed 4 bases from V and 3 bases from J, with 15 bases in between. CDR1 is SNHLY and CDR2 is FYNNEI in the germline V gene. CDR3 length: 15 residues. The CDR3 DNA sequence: TGTGCCAGCAGTGTTCGGTCTGGGGTGGACTATGGCTACACCTTC. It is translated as CASSVRSGVDYGYTF.

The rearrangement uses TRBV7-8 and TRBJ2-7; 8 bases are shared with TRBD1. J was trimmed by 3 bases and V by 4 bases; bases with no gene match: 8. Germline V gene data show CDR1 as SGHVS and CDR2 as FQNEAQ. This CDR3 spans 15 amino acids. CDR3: CASSSGTGTFYEQYF. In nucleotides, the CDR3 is TGTGCCAGCAGCTCCGGGACAGGAACCTTCTACGAGCAGTACTTC.

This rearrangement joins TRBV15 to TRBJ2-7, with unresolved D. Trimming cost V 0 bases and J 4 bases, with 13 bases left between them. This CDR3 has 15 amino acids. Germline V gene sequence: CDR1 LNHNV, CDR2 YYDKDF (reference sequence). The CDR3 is CATSREILDGYEQYF. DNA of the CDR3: TGTGCCACCAGCAGAGAGATATTAGACGGATACGAGCAGTACTTC.

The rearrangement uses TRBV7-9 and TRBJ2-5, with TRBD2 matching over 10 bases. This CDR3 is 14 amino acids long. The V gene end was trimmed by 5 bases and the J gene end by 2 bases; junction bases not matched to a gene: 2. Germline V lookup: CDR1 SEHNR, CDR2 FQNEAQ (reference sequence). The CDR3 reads CASSPTSGQETQYF. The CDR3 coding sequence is TGTGCCAGCAGCCCGACTAGCGGGCAAGAGACCCAGTACTTC.

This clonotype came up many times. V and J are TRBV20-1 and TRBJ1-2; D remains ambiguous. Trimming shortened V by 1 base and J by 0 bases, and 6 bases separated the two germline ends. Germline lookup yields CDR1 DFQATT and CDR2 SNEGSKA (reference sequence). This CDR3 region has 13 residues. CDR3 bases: TGCAGTGCTAGAGGCAGGACTAACTATGGCTACACCTTC. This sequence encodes CSARGRTNYGYTF.

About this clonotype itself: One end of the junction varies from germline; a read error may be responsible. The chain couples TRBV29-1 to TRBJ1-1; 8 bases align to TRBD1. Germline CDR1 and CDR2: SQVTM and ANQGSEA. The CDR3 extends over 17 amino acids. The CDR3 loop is CASSSPRGRRMGTEAFF. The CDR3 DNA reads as TGTGCCAGCAGTTCCCCCAGGGGGCGTAGAATGGGAACTGAAGCTTTCTTT.

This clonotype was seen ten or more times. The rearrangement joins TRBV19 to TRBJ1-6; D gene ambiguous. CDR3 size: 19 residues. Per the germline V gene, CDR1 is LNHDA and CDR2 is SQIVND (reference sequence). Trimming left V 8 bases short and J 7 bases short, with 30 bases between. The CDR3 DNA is TGTGCCAGTCGAACTTCCCCGCCCGGCCGGGAGACAAAGAATTCACCCCTCCACTTT. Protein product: CASRTSPPGRETKNSPLHF.

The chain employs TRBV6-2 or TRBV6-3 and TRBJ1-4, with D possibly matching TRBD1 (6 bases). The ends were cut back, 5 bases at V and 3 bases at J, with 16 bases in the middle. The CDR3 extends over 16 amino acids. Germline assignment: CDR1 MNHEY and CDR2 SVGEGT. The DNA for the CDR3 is TGTGCCAGCAGTGCCTCCCGACAGGCCCCTAATGAAAAACTGTTTTTT. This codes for CASSASRQAPNEKLFF.

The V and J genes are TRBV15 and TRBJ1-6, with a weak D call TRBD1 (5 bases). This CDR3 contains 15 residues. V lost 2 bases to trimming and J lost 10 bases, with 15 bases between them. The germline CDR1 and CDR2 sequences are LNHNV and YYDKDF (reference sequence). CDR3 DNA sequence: TGTGCCACCAGCAGATCCAAAGGGGTGGACTCACCCCTCCACTTT. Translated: CATSRSKGVDSPLHF.

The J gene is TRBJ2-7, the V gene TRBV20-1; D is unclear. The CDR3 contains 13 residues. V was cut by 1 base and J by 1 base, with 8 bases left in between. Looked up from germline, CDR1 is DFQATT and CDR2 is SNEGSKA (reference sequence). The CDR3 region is CSARGSESYEQYF. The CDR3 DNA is TGCAGTGCTAGAGGAAGCGAGTCCTACGAGCAGTACTTC.

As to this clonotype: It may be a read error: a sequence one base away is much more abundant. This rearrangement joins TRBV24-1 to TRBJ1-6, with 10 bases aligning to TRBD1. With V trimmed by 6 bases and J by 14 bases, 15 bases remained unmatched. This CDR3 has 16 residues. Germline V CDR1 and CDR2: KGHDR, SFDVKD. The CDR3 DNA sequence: TGTGCCACCAGTTCCCCCGCGGGGGACAGGGGAATCACCCTCCACTTT. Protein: CATSSPAGDRGITLHF.

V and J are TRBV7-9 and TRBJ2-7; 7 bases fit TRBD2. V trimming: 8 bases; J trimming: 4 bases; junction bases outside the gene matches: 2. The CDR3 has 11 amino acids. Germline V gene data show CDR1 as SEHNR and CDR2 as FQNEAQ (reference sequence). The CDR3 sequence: CASGRGYEQYF. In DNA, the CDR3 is TGTGCCAGCGGGAGGGGTTACGAGCAGTACTTC. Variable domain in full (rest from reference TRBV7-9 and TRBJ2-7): DTGVSQNPRHKITKRGQNVTFRCDPISEHNRLYWYRQTLGQGPEFLTYFQNEAQLEKSRLLSDRFSAERPKGSFSTLEIQRTEQGDSAMYLCASGRGYEQYFGPGTRLTVT.

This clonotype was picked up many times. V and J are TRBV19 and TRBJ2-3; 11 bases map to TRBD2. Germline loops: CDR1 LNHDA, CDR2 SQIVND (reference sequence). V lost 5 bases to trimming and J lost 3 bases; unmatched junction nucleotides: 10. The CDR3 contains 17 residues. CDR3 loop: CASSPPLTSGATDTQYF. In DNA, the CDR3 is TGTGCCAGTAGTCCCCCCCTGACTAGCGGGGCGACAGATACGCAGTATTTT.

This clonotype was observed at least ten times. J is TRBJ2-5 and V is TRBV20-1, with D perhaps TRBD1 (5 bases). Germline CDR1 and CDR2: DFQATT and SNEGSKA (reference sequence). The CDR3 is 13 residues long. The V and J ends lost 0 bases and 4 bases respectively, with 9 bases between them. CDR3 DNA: TGCAGTGCTAGAGATCACCAGGGAGAGACCCAGTACTTC. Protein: CSARDHQGETQYF.

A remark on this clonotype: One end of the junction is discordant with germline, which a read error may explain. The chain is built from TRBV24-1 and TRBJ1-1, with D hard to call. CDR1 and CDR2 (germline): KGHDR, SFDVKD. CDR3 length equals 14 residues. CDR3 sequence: CATSLGSRNTEAFF. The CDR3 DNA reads TGCGCCACCAGTCTGGGGAGTAGGAACACTGAAGCTTTCTTT.

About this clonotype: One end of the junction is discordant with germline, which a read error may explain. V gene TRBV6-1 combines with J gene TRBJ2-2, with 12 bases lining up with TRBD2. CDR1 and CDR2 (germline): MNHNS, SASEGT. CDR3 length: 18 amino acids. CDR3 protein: CVSSYSLAGGLDTGELFF. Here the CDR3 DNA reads TGTGTCAGCAGTTACTCCCTAGCGGGGGGGCTCGACACCGGGGAGCTGTTTTTT.

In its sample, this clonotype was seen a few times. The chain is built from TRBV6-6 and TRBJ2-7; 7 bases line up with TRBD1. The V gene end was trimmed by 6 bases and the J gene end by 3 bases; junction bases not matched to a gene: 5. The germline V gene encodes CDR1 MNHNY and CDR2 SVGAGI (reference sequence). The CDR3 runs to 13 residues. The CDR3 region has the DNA TGTGCCAGCAGGGGGCAGGGGGACTACGAGCAGTACTTC. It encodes CASRGQGDYEQYF.

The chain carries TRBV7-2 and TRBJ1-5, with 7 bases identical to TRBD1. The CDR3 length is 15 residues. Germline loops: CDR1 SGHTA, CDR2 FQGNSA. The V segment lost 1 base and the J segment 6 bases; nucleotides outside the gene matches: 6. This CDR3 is CASSLVQGSAQPQHF. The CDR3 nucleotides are TGTGCCAGCAGCTTAGTACAGGGGTCGGCTCAGCCCCAGCATTTT.

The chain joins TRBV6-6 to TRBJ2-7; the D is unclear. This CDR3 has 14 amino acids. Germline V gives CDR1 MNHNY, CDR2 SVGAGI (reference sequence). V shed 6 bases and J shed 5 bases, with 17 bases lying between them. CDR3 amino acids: CASSSREVLNEQYF. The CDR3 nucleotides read TGTGCCAGCAGCTCACGAGAGGTACTCAACGAGCAGTACTTC.

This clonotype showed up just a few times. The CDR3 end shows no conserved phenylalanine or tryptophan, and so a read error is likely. For the CDR3, the DNA is TGTGCCAGCGGCTTGGCGGTCAGCGTGTCTGGAAACACCATATATCTT. Its translation: CASGLAVSVSGNTIYL. This sequence joins TRBV7-9 and TRBJ1-3; D is undetermined. CDR1 is SEHNR and CDR2 is FQNEAQ in the germline V gene (reference sequence). This CDR3 is built from 16 residues.

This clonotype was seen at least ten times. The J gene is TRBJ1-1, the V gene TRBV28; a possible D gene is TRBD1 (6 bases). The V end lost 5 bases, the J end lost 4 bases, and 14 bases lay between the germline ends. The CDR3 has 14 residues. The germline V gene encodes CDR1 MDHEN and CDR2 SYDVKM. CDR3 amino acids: CASSIQGWATEAFF. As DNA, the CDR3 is TGTGCCAGCAGTATACAGGGCTGGGCCACTGAAGCTTTCTTT.